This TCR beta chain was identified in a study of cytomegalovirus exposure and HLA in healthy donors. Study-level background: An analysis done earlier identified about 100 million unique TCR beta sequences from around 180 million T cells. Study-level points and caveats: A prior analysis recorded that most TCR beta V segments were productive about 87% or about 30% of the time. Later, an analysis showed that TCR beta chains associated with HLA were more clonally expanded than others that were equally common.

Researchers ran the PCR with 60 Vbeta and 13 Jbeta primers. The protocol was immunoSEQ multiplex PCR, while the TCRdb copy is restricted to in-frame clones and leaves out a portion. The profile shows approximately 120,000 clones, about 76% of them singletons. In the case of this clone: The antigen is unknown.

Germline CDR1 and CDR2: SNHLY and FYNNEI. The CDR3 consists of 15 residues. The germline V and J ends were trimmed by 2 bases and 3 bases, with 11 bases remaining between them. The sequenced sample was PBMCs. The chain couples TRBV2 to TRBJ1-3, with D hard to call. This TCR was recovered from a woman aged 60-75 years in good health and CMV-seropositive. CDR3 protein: CASSERRPIGNTIYF. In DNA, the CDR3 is TGTGCCAGCAGTGAAAGGAGGCCAATTGGAAACACCATATATTTT.